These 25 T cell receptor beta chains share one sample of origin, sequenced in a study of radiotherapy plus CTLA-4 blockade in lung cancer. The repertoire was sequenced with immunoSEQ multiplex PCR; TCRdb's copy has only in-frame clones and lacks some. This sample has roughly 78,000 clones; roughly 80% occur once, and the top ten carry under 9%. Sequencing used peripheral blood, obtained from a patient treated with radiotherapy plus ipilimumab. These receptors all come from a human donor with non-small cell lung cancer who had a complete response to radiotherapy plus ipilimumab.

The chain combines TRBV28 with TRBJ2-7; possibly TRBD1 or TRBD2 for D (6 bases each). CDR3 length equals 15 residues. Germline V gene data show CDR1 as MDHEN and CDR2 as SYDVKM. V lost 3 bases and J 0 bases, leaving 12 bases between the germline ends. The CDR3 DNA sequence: TGTGCCAGCAGTTTTGGGGGGCGGAGCTCCTACGAGCAGTACGTC. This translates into CASSFGGRSSYEQYV.

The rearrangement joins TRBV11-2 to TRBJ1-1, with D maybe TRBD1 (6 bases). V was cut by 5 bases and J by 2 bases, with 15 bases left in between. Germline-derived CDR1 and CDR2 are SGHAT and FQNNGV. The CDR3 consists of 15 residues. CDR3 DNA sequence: TGTGCCAGCAGCAGAGCCGGGACACAAAACACTGAAGCTTTCTTT. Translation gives CASSRAGTQNTEAFF.

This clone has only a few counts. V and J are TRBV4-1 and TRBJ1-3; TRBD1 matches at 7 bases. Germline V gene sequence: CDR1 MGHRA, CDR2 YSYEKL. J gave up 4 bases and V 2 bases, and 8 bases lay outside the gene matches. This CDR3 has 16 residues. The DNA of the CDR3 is TGCGCCAGCAGCCAAACGGGAACAGGGGAGGGAAACACCATATATTTT. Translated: CASSQTGTGEGNTIYF.

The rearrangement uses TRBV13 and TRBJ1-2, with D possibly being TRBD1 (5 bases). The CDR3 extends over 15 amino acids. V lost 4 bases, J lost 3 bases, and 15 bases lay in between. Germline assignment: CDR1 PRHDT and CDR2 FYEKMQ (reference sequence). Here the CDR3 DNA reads TGTGCCAGCAGCTCCCCGTCCGGGGGGGACTATGGCTACACCTTC. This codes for CASSSPSGGDYGYTF.

CDR3 loop: CASSVDRMTEAFF. The CDR3 nucleotides read TGCGCCAGCAGCGTGGACAGGATGACTGAAGCTTTCTTT. The chain couples TRBV4-3 to TRBJ1-1, with 7 bases matching TRBD1. V lost 5 bases and J lost 5; bases outside the gene matches: 5. Germline CDR1 is LGHNA and CDR2 is YSLEER. The CDR3 extends over 13 amino acids.

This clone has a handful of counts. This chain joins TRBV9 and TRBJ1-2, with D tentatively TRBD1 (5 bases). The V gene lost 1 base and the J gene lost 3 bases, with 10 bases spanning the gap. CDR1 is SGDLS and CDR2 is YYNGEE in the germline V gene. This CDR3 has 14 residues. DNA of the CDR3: TGTGCCAGCAGCGTATCGCAGGGCGACTATGGCTACACCTTC. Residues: CASSVSQGDYGYTF.

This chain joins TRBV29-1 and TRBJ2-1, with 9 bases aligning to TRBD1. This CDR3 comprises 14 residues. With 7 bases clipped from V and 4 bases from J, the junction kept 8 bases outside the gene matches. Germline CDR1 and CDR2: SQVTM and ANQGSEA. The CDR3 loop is CSGGQGSIYNEQFF. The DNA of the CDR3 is TGCAGCGGCGGACAGGGGTCGATTTACAATGAGCAGTTCTTC.

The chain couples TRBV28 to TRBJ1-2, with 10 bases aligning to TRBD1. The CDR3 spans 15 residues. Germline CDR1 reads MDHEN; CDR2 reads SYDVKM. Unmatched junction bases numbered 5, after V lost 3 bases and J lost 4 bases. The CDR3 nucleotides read TGTGCCAGCAGTTTCCGGGACAGGGGTGGCTATGGCTACACCTTC. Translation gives CASSFRDRGGYGYTF.

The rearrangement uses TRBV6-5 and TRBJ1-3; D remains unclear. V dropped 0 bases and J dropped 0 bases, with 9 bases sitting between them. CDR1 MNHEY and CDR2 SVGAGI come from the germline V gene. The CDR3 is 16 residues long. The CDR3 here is CASSYSNVVSGNTIYF. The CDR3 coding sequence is TGTGCCAGCAGTTACTCGAATGTAGTCTCTGGAAACACCATATATTTT.

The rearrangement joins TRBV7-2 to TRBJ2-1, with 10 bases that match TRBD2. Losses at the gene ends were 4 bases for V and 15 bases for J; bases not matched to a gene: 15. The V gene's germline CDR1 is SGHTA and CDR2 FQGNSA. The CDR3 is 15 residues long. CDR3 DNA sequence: TGTGCCAGCAGCTGGGGGGCTAGCGGGAGCTTCCCTCGGTTCTTC. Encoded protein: CASSWGASGSFPRFF.

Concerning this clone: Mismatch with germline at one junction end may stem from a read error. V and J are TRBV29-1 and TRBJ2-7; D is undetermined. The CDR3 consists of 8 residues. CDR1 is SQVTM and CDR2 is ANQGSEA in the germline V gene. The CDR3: CSVEGPNF. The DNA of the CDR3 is TGCAGCGTTGAGGGTCCGAACTTC.

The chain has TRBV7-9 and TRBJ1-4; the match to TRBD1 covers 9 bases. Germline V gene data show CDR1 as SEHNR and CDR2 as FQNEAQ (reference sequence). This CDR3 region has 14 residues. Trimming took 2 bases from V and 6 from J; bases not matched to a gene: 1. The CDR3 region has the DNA TGTGCCAGCAGCTTACGGACAGGGGATGAAAAACTGTTTTTT. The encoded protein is CASSLRTGDEKLFF.

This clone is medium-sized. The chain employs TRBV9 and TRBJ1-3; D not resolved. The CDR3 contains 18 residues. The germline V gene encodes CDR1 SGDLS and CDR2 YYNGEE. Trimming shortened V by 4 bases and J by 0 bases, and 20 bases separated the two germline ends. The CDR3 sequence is CASSPTGPVRSSGNTIYF. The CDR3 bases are TGTGCCAGCAGCCCCACGGGTCCGGTCCGGAGCTCTGGAAACACCATATATTTT.

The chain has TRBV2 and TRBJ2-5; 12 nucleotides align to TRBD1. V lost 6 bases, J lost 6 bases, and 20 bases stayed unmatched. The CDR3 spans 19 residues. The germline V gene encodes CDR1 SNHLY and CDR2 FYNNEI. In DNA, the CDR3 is TGTGCCAGCAGGAGAAACTTGGGACAGGGGGCGACCGGGTCGAAGACCCAGTACTTC. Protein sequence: CASRRNLGQGATGSKTQYF. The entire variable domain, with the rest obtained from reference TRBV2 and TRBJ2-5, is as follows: EPEVTQTPSHQVTQMGQEVILRCVPISNHLYFYWYRQILGQKVEFLVSFYNNEISEKSEIFDDQFSVERPDGSNFTLKIRSTKLEDSAMYFCASRRNLGQGATGSKTQYFGPGTRLLVL.

The CDR3 sequence is CSSEGQGPYGYTF. Written as DNA, the CDR3 is TGCAGCTCTGAAGGTCAGGGCCCCTATGGCTACACCTTC. The chain joins TRBV29-1 to TRBJ1-2; D perhaps matches TRBD1 (5 bases). Germline V gene lookup returns CDR1 SQVTM and CDR2 ANQGSEA. V shed 8 bases and J shed 4 bases, with 17 bases lying between them. The CDR3 extends over 13 amino acids.

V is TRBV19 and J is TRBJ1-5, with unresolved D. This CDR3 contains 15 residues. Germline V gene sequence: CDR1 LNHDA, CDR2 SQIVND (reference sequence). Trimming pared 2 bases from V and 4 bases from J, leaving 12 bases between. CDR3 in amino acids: CASSIREPPNQPQHF. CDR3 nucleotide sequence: TGTGCCAGTAGTATAAGGGAACCACCTAATCAGCCCCAGCATTTT.

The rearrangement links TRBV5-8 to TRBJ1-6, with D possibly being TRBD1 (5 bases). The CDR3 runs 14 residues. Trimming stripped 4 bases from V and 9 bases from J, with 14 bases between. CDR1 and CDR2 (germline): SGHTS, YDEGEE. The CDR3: CASSLGRVSSPLHF. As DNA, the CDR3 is TGTGCCAGCAGCCTGGGGCGGGTGTCTTCACCCCTCCACTTT.

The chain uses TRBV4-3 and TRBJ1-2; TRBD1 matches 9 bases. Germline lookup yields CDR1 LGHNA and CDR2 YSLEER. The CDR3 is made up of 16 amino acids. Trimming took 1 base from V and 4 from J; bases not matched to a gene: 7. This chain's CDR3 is CASSQGRDRVGYGYTF. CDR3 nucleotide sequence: TGCGCCAGCAGCCAAGGCCGGGACAGGGTCGGCTATGGCTACACCTTC.

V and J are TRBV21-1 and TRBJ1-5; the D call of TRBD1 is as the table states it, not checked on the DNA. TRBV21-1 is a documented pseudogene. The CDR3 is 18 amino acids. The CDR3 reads CASTPGGGQGNSNQPQHF. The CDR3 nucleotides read TGTGCCAGCACCCCGGGAGGAGGACAGGGCAATAGCAATCAGCCCCAGCATTTT.

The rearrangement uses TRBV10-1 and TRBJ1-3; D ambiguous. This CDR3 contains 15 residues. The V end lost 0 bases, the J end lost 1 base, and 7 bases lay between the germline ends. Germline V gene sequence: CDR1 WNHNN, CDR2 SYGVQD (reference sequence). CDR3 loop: CASSESGGSGNTIYF. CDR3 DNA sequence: TGCGCCAGCAGTGAGTCCGGAGGGTCTGGAAACACCATATATTTT.

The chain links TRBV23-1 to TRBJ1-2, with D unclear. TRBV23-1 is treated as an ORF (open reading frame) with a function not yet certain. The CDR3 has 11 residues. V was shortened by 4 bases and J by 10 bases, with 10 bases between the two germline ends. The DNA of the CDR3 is TGCGCCAGCAGTCCGTCGCGGATCTACACCTTC. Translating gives CASSPSRIYTF.

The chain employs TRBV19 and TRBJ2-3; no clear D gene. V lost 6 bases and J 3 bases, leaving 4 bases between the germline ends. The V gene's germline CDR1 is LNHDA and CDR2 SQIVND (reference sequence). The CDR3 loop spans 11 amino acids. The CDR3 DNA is TGTGCCAGTAGGGATACAGATACGCAGTATTTT. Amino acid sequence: CASRDTDTQYF.

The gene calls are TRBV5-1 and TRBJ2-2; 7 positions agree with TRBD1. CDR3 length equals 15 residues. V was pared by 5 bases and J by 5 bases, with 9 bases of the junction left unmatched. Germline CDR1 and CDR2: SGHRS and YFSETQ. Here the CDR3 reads CASRDSTGSTGELFF. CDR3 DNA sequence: TGCGCCAGCAGAGATTCGACAGGGTCAACCGGGGAGCTGTTTTTT.

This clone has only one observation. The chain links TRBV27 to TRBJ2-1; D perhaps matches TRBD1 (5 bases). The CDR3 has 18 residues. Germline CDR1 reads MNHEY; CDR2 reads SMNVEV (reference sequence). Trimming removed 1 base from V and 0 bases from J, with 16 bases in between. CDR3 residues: CASSLYGDSASSYNEQFF. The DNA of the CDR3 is TGTGCCAGCAGTTTATACGGTGACAGCGCGAGCTCCTACAATGAGCAGTTCTTC.

As DNA, the CDR3 is TGTGCCAGCAGCCGCGGACAGGGGGGTTACAATGAGCAGTTCTTC. Encoded protein: CASSRGQGGYNEQFF. The gene calls are TRBV6-5 and TRBJ2-1, with 10 nucleotides matching TRBD1. Germline CDR1 and CDR2: MNHEY and SVGAGI. The CDR3 consists of 15 residues. Germline trimming cut 6 bases from V and 4 bases from J; bases unmatched to any gene: 6.